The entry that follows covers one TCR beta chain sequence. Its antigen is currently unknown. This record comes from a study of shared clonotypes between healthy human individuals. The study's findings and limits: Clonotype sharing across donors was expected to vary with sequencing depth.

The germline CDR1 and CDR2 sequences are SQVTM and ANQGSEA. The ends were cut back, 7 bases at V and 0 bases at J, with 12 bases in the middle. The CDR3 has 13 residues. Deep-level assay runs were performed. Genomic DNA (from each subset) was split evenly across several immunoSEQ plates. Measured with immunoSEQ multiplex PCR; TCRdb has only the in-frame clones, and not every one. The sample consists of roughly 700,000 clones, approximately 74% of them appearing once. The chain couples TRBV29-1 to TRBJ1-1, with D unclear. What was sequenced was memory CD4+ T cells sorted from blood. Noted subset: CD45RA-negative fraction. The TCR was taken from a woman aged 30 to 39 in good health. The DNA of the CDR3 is TGCAGCGCCCGGAGAGAATTGAACACTGAAGCTTTCTTT. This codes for CSARRELNTEAFF.